This T cell receptor (beta chain) was profiled in a study of blood T cell repertoires in COVID-19. Study at large: In each case, the material was cDNA or gDNA derived from T cells, B-cell-depleted T cells, or PBMCs.

Produced via immunoSEQ multiplex PCR; TCRdb's table is partial and in-frame only. The sample shows 130,000 or so clones, 84% of them seen only once. Germline CDR1 is SGHDT and CDR2 is YYEEEE. This CDR3 is 16 amino acids long. With 5 bases removed from V and 4 bases from J, the gap between germline ends came to 22 bases. Sequenced sample: peripheral blood. The receptor's source is a woman aged 55-70 years with acute or convalescent COVID-19. The V and J genes are TRBV5-6 and TRBJ2-7, with a weak D call TRBD1 (7 bases). CDR3: CASSPLGGGGRYEQYF. Here the CDR3 DNA reads TGTGCCAGCAGTCCGCTGGGTGGAGGGGGCAGGTACGAGCAGTACTTC.